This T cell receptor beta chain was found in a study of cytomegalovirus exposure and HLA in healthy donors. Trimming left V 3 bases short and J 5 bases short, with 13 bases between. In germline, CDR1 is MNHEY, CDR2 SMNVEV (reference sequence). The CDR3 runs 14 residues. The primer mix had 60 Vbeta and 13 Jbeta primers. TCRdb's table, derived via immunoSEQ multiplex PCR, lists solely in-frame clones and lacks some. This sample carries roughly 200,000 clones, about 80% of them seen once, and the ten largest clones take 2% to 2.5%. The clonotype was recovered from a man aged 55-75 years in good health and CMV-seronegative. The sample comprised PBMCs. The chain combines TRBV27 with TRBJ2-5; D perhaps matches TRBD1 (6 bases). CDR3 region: CASSFRGQGETQYF. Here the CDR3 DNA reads TGTGCCAGCAGTTTCCGGGGACAAGGGGAGACCCAGTACTTC.